This TCR beta chain was captured in a study of long-term antiretroviral therapy in people with HIV. At the level of the study: The earliest samples predate the 2015 immediate-ART recommendation by about a decade.

The CDR3 has 15 residues. Deletions cut 8 bases from V and 4 bases from J, with 18 bases between. In germline, CDR1 is MNHEY, CDR2 SMNVEV (reference sequence). Survey-level immunoSEQ v3.0 assays were run. Using immunoSEQ multiplex PCR, the repertoire was profiled, and TCRdb retains in-frame clones only, with some absent. The sample has roughly 12,000 clones; approximately 83% are singletons. The specimen comprised unsorted PBMCs, sampled 3.4 years after starting antiretroviral therapy. This TCR was sampled from a man aged 35 to 55 with HIV. J is TRBJ1-5 and V is TRBV27, with D perhaps TRBD1 (6 bases). The CDR3 DNA sequence: TGTGCCAGCCCCCCTCGACAGGCTCCTAATCAGCCCCAGCATTTT. Translating gives CASPPRQAPNQPQHF.